The entry below gives a single T cell receptor beta chain sequence along with its context. These data belong to a study of blood T cell repertoires in COVID-19. The repertoire was sequenced with immunoSEQ multiplex PCR; TCRdb's copy has only in-frame clones and lacks some. This sample carries 120,000 to 150,000 clones, around 89% of them seen once, and the ten largest clones take approximately 3%. Losses at the gene ends were 6 bases for V and 8 bases for J; bases not matched to a gene: 13. CDR3 length equals 16 residues. Germline V gene sequence: CDR1 MNHEY, CDR2 SMNVEV (reference sequence). The clonotype was recovered from a woman aged 55 to 70 with active COVID-19. This chain uses TRBV27 with TRBJ2-1; TRBD1 agrees at 10 bases. The sample taken for sequencing was peripheral blood. CDR3 nucleotide sequence: TGTGCCAGCAGCTTACCGGGGACAGGGGTGCAGGATGAGCAGTTCTTC. Its translation is CASSLPGTGVQDEQFF.